The 25 T cell receptor beta chains presented below share a single source sample, sequenced in a study of OX40 agonist ivuxolimab in advanced cancers. TCRdb keeps only in-frame clones here, not all; method: immunoSEQ multiplex PCR. The table shows 77,000 or so clones, with more than 80% occurring only once. The specimen comprised CD4+ or CD8+ T cells sorted from blood, sampled in a trial of the OX40 agonist ivuxolimab. The receptors come from an adult with an advanced solid tumor such as melanoma, head and neck, liver or kidney cancer.

This chain joins TRBV7-3 and TRBJ1-4, with D possibly matching TRBD1 (6 bases). Germline CDR1 is SGHTA and CDR2 is FQGTGA. V lost 2 bases to trimming and J lost 6 bases, with 10 bases between them. The CDR3 has 14 residues. The CDR3 reads CASSLQGKYEKLFF. In nucleotides, the CDR3 is TGTGCCAGCAGCTTACAGGGGAAATATGAAAAACTGTTTTTT.

The chain is built from TRBV5-1 and TRBJ1-3; D may be TRBD1 (6 bases). The CDR3 length is 15 residues. CDR1 SGHRS and CDR2 YFSETQ come from the germline V gene. Between the trimmed V and J ends, which lost 4 bases and 0 bases, there was a span of 11 bases. CDR3 region: CASSRDIYSGNTIYF. The CDR3 nucleotides are TGCGCCAGCAGCAGGGACATTTACTCTGGAAACACCATATATTTT. Filled out from reference TRBV5-1 and TRBJ1-3, the complete variable domain reads KAGVTQTPRYLIKTRGQQVTLSCSPISGHRSVSWYQQTPGQGLQFLFEYFSETQRNKGNFPGRFSGRQFSNSRSEMNVSTLELGDSALYLCASSRDIYSGNTIYFGEGSWLTVV.

The chain employs TRBV11-2 and TRBJ2-7; maybe TRBD2 (6 bases). Germline V gives CDR1 SGHAT, CDR2 FQNNGV. The CDR3 loop spans 15 amino acids. V lost 2 bases to trimming and J lost 0 bases, with 11 bases between them. CDR3 bases: TGTGCCAGCAGCTTAATTTTTAGCGGCTCCTACGAGCAGTACTTC. It encodes CASSLIFSGSYEQYF. Using reference TRBV11-2 and TRBJ2-7 for the parts outside the CDR3, the full variable domain is EAGVAQSPRYKIIEKRQSVAFWCNPISGHATLYWYQQILGQGPKLLIQFQNNGVVDDSQLPKDRFSAERLKGVDSTLKIQPAKLEDSAVYLCASSLIFSGSYEQYFGPGTRLTVT.

This chain's CDR3 is CASSNPSGRTDTQYF. In nucleotides, the CDR3 is TGTGCCAGCAGTAACCCTAGCGGGCGCACAGATACGCAGTATTTT. The chain carries TRBV6-6 and TRBJ2-3, with TRBD2 identical over 8 bases. This CDR3 comprises 15 residues. Trimming removed 5 bases from V and 1 base from J; junction bases left unmatched: 5. CDR1 MNHNY and CDR2 SVGAGI come from the germline V gene (reference sequence).

The chain employs TRBV9 and TRBJ1-1; D not resolved. This CDR3 has 15 amino acids. The germline V gene has CDR1 SGDLS and CDR2 YYNGEE. Trimming shortened V by 1 base and J by 0 bases, and 10 bases separated the two germline ends. The CDR3 DNA is TGTGCCAGCAGCGTAACGGCGGGTATGAACACTGAAGCTTTCTTT. Translating it yields CASSVTAGMNTEAFF.

The chain links TRBV18 to TRBJ2-1, with 7 bases identical to TRBD2. The ends lost 4 bases at V and 0 bases at J; junction bases unmatched: 6. Germline loops: CDR1 KGHSH, CDR2 LQKENI. The CDR3 runs to 16 residues. CDR3 loop: CASSLAGIFSYNEQFF. Written as DNA, the CDR3 is TGTGCCAGCTCACTAGCGGGTATTTTCTCCTACAATGAGCAGTTCTTC.

The chain joins TRBV30 to TRBJ2-5, with D unresolved. V was cut by 0 bases and J by 5 bases, with 16 bases left in between. The CDR3 has 15 amino acids. Looked up from germline, CDR1 is GTSNPN and CDR2 is SVGIG (reference sequence). The CDR3 is CAWSVTPGFFETQYF. The CDR3 region has the DNA TGTGCCTGGAGTGTAACCCCTGGCTTTTTTGAGACCCAGTACTTC.

The chain couples TRBV29-1 to TRBJ2-2; 7 nucleotides align to TRBD1. V lost 5 bases and J lost 5; bases outside the gene matches: 8. Germline V gene lookup returns CDR1 SQVTM and CDR2 ANQGSEA. This CDR3 is 14 amino acids long. CDR3 amino acids: CSVSGTAGTGELFF. In DNA, the CDR3 is TGCAGCGTTTCCGGGACAGCAGGGACCGGGGAGCTGTTTTTT.

This chain connects TRBV5-1 to TRBJ2-3, with 14 bases lining up with TRBD2. The CDR3 extends over 16 amino acids. Germline values: CDR1 SGHRS, CDR2 YFSETQ. V lost 4 bases, J lost 1 base, and 2 bases stayed unmatched. The DNA for the CDR3 is TGCGCCAGCAGCATGGGACTAGCGGGGGGCACAGATACGCAGTATTTT. This codes for CASSMGLAGGTDTQYF.

The V call is TRBV15, the J call TRBJ1-2; possible D gene TRBD1, 5 bases. The germline gives CDR1 LNHNV, CDR2 YYDKDF (reference sequence). The CDR3 has 15 amino acids. Trimming took off 0 bases at V and 8 bases at J, with 16 bases between the two ends. This CDR3 is CATSRDLGRVGGYTF. The CDR3 DNA reads as TGTGCCACCAGCAGAGATCTGGGCAGGGTTGGAGGCTACACCTTC.

This rearrangement joins TRBV6-5 to TRBJ1-5; the D is unclear. V was clipped by 5 bases and J by 0 bases, with 11 bases between them. Germline CDR1 MNHEY, CDR2 SVGAGI. The CDR3 covers 15 residues. CDR3 nucleotide sequence: TGTGCCAGCAGTCCCAGGCAGTATAGCAATCAGCCCCAGCATTTT. Its translation: CASSPRQYSNQPQHF.

The chain has TRBV4-3 and TRBJ2-3; 9 nucleotides agree with TRBD2. CDR3 length: 17 amino acids. Germline lookup yields CDR1 LGHNA and CDR2 YSLEER. V trimming: 4 bases; J trimming: 2 bases; junction bases outside the gene matches: 10. The CDR3 DNA reads TGCGCCAGCAGCCTCTCATCTCTAGCGGGGCCCACAGATACGCAGTATTTT. Protein product: CASSLSSLAGPTDTQYF.

The chain employs TRBV5-4 and TRBJ1-4; 11 bases map to TRBD1. The V gene end was trimmed by 4 bases and the J gene end by 7 bases; junction bases not matched to a gene: 9. CDR1 is SGHNT and CDR2 is YYREEE in the germline V gene (reference sequence). CDR3 length: 16 amino acids. The CDR3 bases are TGTGCCAGCAGCGTAGGACAGGGGGCGAGGAGTGAAAAACTGTTTTTT. Amino acid sequence: CASSVGQGARSEKLFF.

The chain employs TRBV5-6 and TRBJ1-3; D not resolved. Germline-derived CDR1 and CDR2 are SGHDT and YYEEEE. Trimming cost V 0 bases and J 2 bases, with 12 bases left between them. The CDR3 extends over 16 amino acids. The CDR3: CASSLARVSTGNTIYF. Here the CDR3 DNA reads TGTGCCAGCAGCTTGGCCCGGGTCTCAACTGGAAACACCATATATTTT.

This sequence joins TRBV6-4 and TRBJ2-2, with D unclear. The germline gives CDR1 MRHNA, CDR2 SNTAGT. The CDR3 contains 13 residues. V shed 5 bases and J shed 4 bases, with 8 bases lying between them. This CDR3 reads CASSSDLTGELFF. The CDR3 coding sequence is TGTGCCAGCAGTTCGGACCTCACCGGGGAGCTGTTTTTT.

The chain employs TRBV5-5 and TRBJ2-7, with D possibly TRBD2 on 7 matching bases. This CDR3 has 15 amino acids. CDR1 is SGHKS, CDR2 YYEKEE, per germline (reference sequence). V was shortened by 4 bases and J by 2 bases, with 16 bases between the two germline ends. Here the CDR3 reads CASSRGAELTYEQYF. Here the CDR3 DNA reads TGTGCCAGCAGCCGGGGGGCGGAGCTCACCTACGAGCAGTACTTC.

The chain links TRBV6-5 to TRBJ1-1, with 8 bases that match TRBD1. Germline assignment: CDR1 MNHEY and CDR2 SVGAGI. Trimming cost V 7 bases and J 7 bases; bases outside gene matches: 8. The CDR3 has 13 amino acids. CDR3 protein: CASILGQGSEAFF. CDR3 DNA: TGTGCCAGCATCCTCGGACAGGGAAGTGAAGCTTTCTTT.

This sequence joins TRBV6-1 and TRBJ1-1, with TRBD1 as a possible D gene (6 bases). V shed 6 bases and J shed 5 bases, with 13 bases lying between them. Germline assignment: CDR1 MNHNS and CDR2 SASEGT. CDR3 length: 13 amino acids. This chain's CDR3 is CASRRTERTEAFF. As DNA, the CDR3 is TGTGCCAGCAGGAGGACAGAGAGGACTGAAGCTTTCTTT.

The V call is TRBV10-2, the J call TRBJ2-1; D is ambiguous. V was cut by 3 bases and J by 5 bases, with 8 bases left in between. The length of the CDR3 is 13 residues. CDR1 and CDR2 from the germline V gene are WSHSY and SAAADI. CDR3 protein: CASSEPGNNEQFF. As DNA, the CDR3 is TGCGCCAGCAGTGAACCTGGGAACAATGAGCAGTTCTTC.

The chain carries TRBV7-9 and TRBJ1-4; possible D gene TRBD1, 6 bases. The CDR3 is 17 amino acids. Deletions cut 2 bases from V and 8 bases from J, with 21 bases between. Germline V lookup: CDR1 SEHNR, CDR2 FQNEAQ (reference sequence). In DNA form, the CDR3 reads TGTGCCAGCAGCTTAAGTGTAGCTGCAGGGGCCGGGGAAAAACTGTTTTTT. Encoded protein: CASSLSVAAGAGEKLFF.

The rearrangement joins TRBV29-1 to TRBJ2-6; D gene uncertain. This CDR3 comprises 16 residues. Trimming removed 4 bases from V and 0 bases from J, with 13 bases in between. Per the germline V gene, CDR1 is SQVTM and CDR2 is ANQGSEA. CDR3 nucleotides: TGCAGCGTTGTCCCCGTACAGCTCTCTGGGGCCAACGTCCTGACTTTC. This translates into CSVVPVQLSGANVLTF. The full variable domain, in which reference TRBV29-1 and TRBJ2-6 provide the parts outside the CDR3, is SAVISQKPSRDICQRGTSLTIQCQVDSQVTMMFWYRQQPGQSLTLIATANQGSEATYESGFVIDKFPISRPNLTFSTLTVSNMSPEDSSIYLCSVVPVQLSGANVLTFGAGSRLTVL.

The rearrangement links TRBV7-3 to TRBJ2-7, with TRBD2 matching over 10 bases. Germline loops: CDR1 SGHTA, CDR2 FQGTGA. V lost 5 bases to trimming and J lost 2 bases; unmatched junction nucleotides: 6. This CDR3 has 15 amino acids. In DNA form, the CDR3 reads TGTGCCAGCAGCGTTAGCGGGGGGCACACCTACGAGCAGTACTTC. Translated: CASSVSGGHTYEQYF.

J is TRBJ1-1 and V is TRBV5-4; the D is unclear. From germline, CDR1 is SGHNT and CDR2 YYREEE (reference sequence). V was clipped by 4 bases and J by 5 bases, with 18 bases between them. This CDR3 has 15 residues. CDR3 in DNA: TGTGCCAGCAGCCCTCCAGTTGGGGAGGCGACTGAAGCTTTCTTT. This gives the protein CASSPPVGEATEAFF.

This clone was observed a single time. The chain carries TRBV28 and TRBJ2-7; D is tentatively TRBD1 or TRBD2 (5 bases each). The CDR3 is 16 residues long. V lost 1 base and J lost 2, with 15 bases in between. The V gene's germline CDR1 is MDHEN and CDR2 SYDVKM. The CDR3 reads CASSLLGVGRTYEQYF. CDR3 coding DNA: TGTGCCAGCAGTTTATTGGGGGTTGGCAGAACCTACGAGCAGTACTTC.

The chain joins TRBV7-8 to TRBJ1-4, with TRBD1 matching 7 bases. The V gene end was trimmed by 4 bases and the J gene end by 6 bases; junction bases not matched to a gene: 8. Germline V lookup: CDR1 SGHVS, CDR2 FQNEAQ. The CDR3 totals 15 residues. In DNA form, the CDR3 reads TGTGCCAGCAGCTACCGACAGGGCGCGGATGAAAAACTGTTTTTT. This codes for CASSYRQGADEKLFF.